This is a list of T cell receptor beta chains from one sample in a study of identifying expanded T cells in peripheral blood. Method: immunoSEQ multiplex PCR; TCRdb's copy keeps in-frame clones and lacks some. Among approximately 80,000 clones listed, about 83% were seen once. Material for sequencing was blood. All receptors derive from a person aged 18 to 75 in good health. CDR3s include the opening cysteine and the closing phenylalanine or tryptophan. A D gene is named only where the DNA matches it firmly. Size values are once, few and many counts, or a class for expanded clones, and some rows have none.

V: TRBV11-2
J: TRBJ2-1
size: .
D: .
DNA: TGTGCCAGCAGCCCCAATCCCCGAAATGAGCAGTTCTTC
CDR3: CASSPNPRNEQFF

V: TRBV5-1
J: TRBJ1-2
size: few
D: .
DNA: TGCGCCAGCAGGCCCCCAAGTAACTATGGCTACACCTTC
CDR3: CASRPPSNYGYTF

V: TRBV5-1
J: TRBJ1-1
size: .
D: .
DNA: TGCGCCAGCAGCTTGCCCGGTGGTAACACTGAAGCTTTCTTT
CDR3: CASSLPGGNTEAFF

V: TRBV2
J: TRBJ2-7
size: few
D: .
DNA: TGTGCCAGCAGTGAACAGGTAGCCTACGAGCAGTACTTC
CDR3: CASSEQVAYEQYF

V: TRBV29-1
J: TRBJ2-5
size: .
D: .
DNA: TGCAGCGGGGGACCCGACGGGACCCAGTACTTC
CDR3: CSGGPDGTQYF

V: TRBV28
J: TRBJ2-1
size: .
D: .
DNA: TGTGCCAGCACCCCGGTGGGGGGGCCTAGCTCCTACAATGAGCAGTTCTTC
CDR3: CASTPVGGPSSYNEQFF

V: TRBV4-3
J: TRBJ2-3
size: .
D: .
DNA: TGCGCCAGCAGCCTCAGCGGCCTTAGCACAGATACGCAGTATTTT
CDR3: CASSLSGLSTDTQYF

V: TRBV10-3
J: TRBJ1-1
size: .
D: TRBD1
DNA: TGTGCCATCAGTGAACTGTGGACAGGGGAAAACACTGAAGCTTTCTTT
CDR3: CAISELWTGENTEAFF

V: TRBV11-3
J: TRBJ2-1
size: .
D: .
DNA: TGTGCCAGCAGCTTACCAGGGCGGAGGGAGCAGTTCTTC
CDR3: CASSLPGRREQFF

V: TRBV29-1
J: TRBJ2-7
size: once
D: TRBD2
DNA: TGCAGCGCCCAGGGTAGCGGGCCCTACGAGCAGTACTTC
CDR3: CSAQGSGPYEQYF

V: TRBV28
J: TRBJ1-1
size: .
D: .
DNA: TGTGCCAGCATCGTCGGGGGGCCGAAAAACACTGAAGCTTTCTTT
CDR3: CASIVGGPKNTEAFF

V: TRBV6-1
J: TRBJ1-5
size: .
D: .
DNA: TGTGCCACCGACGGGACGGGTAATCAGCCCCAGCATTTT
CDR3: CATDGTGNQPQHF

V: TRBV28
J: TRBJ2-2
size: .
D: TRBD1
DNA: TGTGCCAGCAGTCTGCCTCCACAGGGGGCGGACACCGGGGAGCTGTTTTTT
CDR3: CASSLPPQGADTGELFF

V: TRBV11-2
J: TRBJ2-5
size: .
D: TRBD1
DNA: TGTGCCAGCAGCTTAGAAAGGGGGCCCCAAGAGACCCAGTACTTC
CDR3: CASSLERGPQETQYF

V: TRBV6-5
J: TRBJ1-5
size: .
D: TRBD1
DNA: TGTGCCAGCAGTCGACAGGGGTATCAGCCCCAGCATTTT
CDR3: CASSRQGYQPQHF

V: TRBV21-1
J: TRBJ2-7
size: .
D: .
DNA: TGTGCCAGCACCCCATCCGGGGGGCCGATCTACGAGCAGTACTTC
CDR3: CASTPSGGPIYEQYF

V: TRBV7-7
J: TRBJ2-7
size: .
D: TRBD2
DNA: TGTGCTAGCAGCCCAGCGGGGAACTACTACGAGCAGTACTTC
CDR3: CASSPAGNYYEQYF

V: TRBV7-2
J: TRBJ2-5
size: .
D: TRBD1
DNA: TGTGCCAGCAGCCTTGTAACAGGGGGCGGAGAGACCCAGTACTTC
CDR3: CASSLVTGGGETQYF

V: TRBV11-2
J: TRBJ2-5
size: few
D: TRBD2
DNA: TGTGCCAGCAGCCCGGGAGGGGCGACGTTACAAGAGACCCAGTACTTC
CDR3: CASSPGGATLQETQYF

V: TRBV6-1
J: TRBJ2-7
size: few
D: TRBD2
DNA: TGTGCCAGCAGTGCCGGACTAGCGGGCAACTACGAGCAGTACTTC
CDR3: CASSAGLAGNYEQYF

V: TRBV14
J: TRBJ1-2
size: .
D: .
DNA: TGTGCCAGCAGCCAAGTCAACTATGGCTACACCTTC
CDR3: CASSQVNYGYTF

V: TRBV28
J: TRBJ2-7
size: .
D: .
DNA: TGTGCCAGCAGATCATCGTTACTCTACGAGCAGTACTTC
CDR3: CASRSSLLYEQYF

V: TRBV19
J: TRBJ2-1
size: .
D: TRBD2
DNA: TGTGCCAGTAGCCGGCGAGTACTAGCGGGAGACAATGAGCAGTTCTTC
CDR3: CASSRRVLAGDNEQFF

V: TRBV11-2
J: TRBJ1-1
size: .
D: .
DNA: TGTGCCAGCAGCCGACCACCTAACTCGGACAGTGAAGCTTTCTTT
CDR3: CASSRPPNSDSEAFF

V: TRBV18
J: TRBJ1-5
size: .
D: .
DNA: TGTGCCAGCTCACTAGACAATCAGCCCCAGCATTTT
CDR3: CASSLDNQPQHF

V: TRBV7-2
J: TRBJ2-3
size: few
D: .
DNA: TGTGCCAGCAGCCAAGGACATAGCACAGATACGCAGTATTTT
CDR3: CASSQGHSTDTQYF

V: TRBV28
J: TRBJ2-7
size: .
D: .
DNA: TGTGCCAGCAGCCAAATTATAAACCGGTACGAGCAGTACTTC
CDR3: CASSQIINRYEQYF

V: TRBV6-5
J: TRBJ1-5
size: .
D: TRBD1
DNA: TGTGCCAGCAGCCGGGGACAGGGAGATCAGCCCCAGCATTTT
CDR3: CASSRGQGDQPQHF

V: TRBV2
J: TRBJ2-7
size: .
D: TRBD2
DNA: TGTGCCAGCAGTGCCTCTGCGGGAGTCAGGGAGCAGTACTTC
CDR3: CASSASAGVREQYF

V: TRBV19
J: TRBJ1-2
size: once
D: .
DNA: TGTGCCAGTAGTACCCCAGGACAGTCTTATGGCTACACCTTC
CDR3: CASSTPGQSYGYTF

V: TRBV11-3
J: TRBJ2-7
size: .
D: TRBD2
DNA: TGTGCCAGCAGCCTTAGCGGGGGCTACGAGCAGTACTTC
CDR3: CASSLSGGYEQYF

V: TRBV7-9
J: TRBJ2-7
size: .
D: TRBD1
DNA: TGTGCCAGCAGCTCCGGGACAGGTGTCTACGAGCAGTACTTC
CDR3: CASSSGTGVYEQYF

V: TRBV7-9
J: TRBJ2-1
size: .
D: .
DNA: TGTGCCAGCAGCTTAGGGGCAGGGTATGATGAGCAGTTCTTC
CDR3: CASSLGAGYDEQFF

V: TRBV15
J: TRBJ1-1
size: few
D: TRBD1
DNA: TGTGCCACCAGCAGCGACAGGGGGGGCACTGAAGCTTTCTTT
CDR3: CATSSDRGGTEAFF

V: TRBV7-2
J: TRBJ1-1
size: .
D: .
DNA: TGTGCCAGCAGCTTAGACTCGGTAAACACTGAAGCTTTCTTT
CDR3: CASSLDSVNTEAFF

V: TRBV4-1
J: TRBJ1-1
size: .
D: TRBD1
DNA: TGCGCCAGCAGCCCCGGACAGGGGGCGACGTCTGAAGCTTTCTTT
CDR3: CASSPGQGATSEAFF

V: TRBV7-2
J: TRBJ2-2
size: .
D: TRBD2
DNA: TGTGCCAGCAGCTCCTCTAGCGGGAGGGCCGTTATCGGGGAGCTGTTTTTT
CDR3: CASSSSSGRAVIGELFF

V: TRBV6-6
J: TRBJ2-5
size: .
D: TRBD1
DNA: TGTGCCAGCAGTTACAATCCAGGGGGCAAGATAGCGACCCAGTACTTC
CDR3: CASSYNPGGKIATQYF

V: TRBV5-1
J: TRBJ2-1
size: .
D: TRBD2
DNA: TGCGCCAGCAGCTGGGGGGGACCCGACAATGAGCAGTTCTTC
CDR3: CASSWGGPDNEQFF

V: TRBV29-1
J: TRBJ1-1
size: .
D: .
DNA: TGCAGCGGGGCCCTTCAGGGTTTCGGAGATAGGACTGAAGCTTTCTTT
CDR3: CSGALQGFGDRTEAFF

V: TRBV11-1
J: TRBJ1-4
size: .
D: TRBD1
DNA: TGTGCCAGCAGCCTAAATCCAGGGGGCGCGTATGAAAAACTGTTTTTT
CDR3: CASSLNPGGAYEKLFF

V: TRBV28
J: TRBJ2-7
size: .
D: .
DNA: TGTGCCAGCAGTTTATACCAAGGAGGCTACGAGCAGTACTTC
CDR3: CASSLYQGGYEQYF

V: TRBV19
J: TRBJ2-5
size: .
D: .
DNA: TGTGCCAGTAGTGGGCGACAGGCCGGCGGGGAGACCCAGTACTTC
CDR3: CASSGRQAGGETQYF

V: TRBV10-2
J: TRBJ2-7
size: .
D: .
DNA: TGCGCCAGCAGTGACCCCCGGGTCTACGAGCAGTACTTC
CDR3: CASSDPRVYEQYF

V: TRBV25-1
J: TRBJ2-1
size: .
D: TRBD2
DNA: TGTGCCAGCAGTGGTCCCCGGCGGGAGAGTTACAATGAGCAGTTCTTC
CDR3: CASSGPRRESYNEQFF

V: TRBV5-1
J: TRBJ2-1
size: .
D: TRBD2
DNA: TGCGCCAGCAGCTTGGTGGCGGGACTAGCGGGAGGCATCAATGAGGAGCAGTTCTTC
CDR3: CASSLVAGLAGGINEEQFF

V: TRBV15
J: TRBJ1-1
size: .
D: .
DNA: TGTGCCACCAGCAGAGGGAGTACACGGAACACTGAAGCTTTCTTT
CDR3: CATSRGSTRNTEAFF

V: TRBV4-2
J: TRBJ1-5
size: .
D: .
DNA: TGTGCCAGCAGCCAAGATGGGGCAGCTAATCAGCCCCAGCATTTT
CDR3: CASSQDGAANQPQHF

V: TRBV7-9
J: TRBJ1-2
size: .
D: TRBD1
DNA: TGTGCCAGCAGCTTAGATCAGGACAGGGTGTCCTATGGCTACACCTTC
CDR3: CASSLDQDRVSYGYTF

V: TRBV19
J: TRBJ2-1
size: .
D: .
DNA: TGTGCCACCCAAATAAACCTCCCGGGACCCCAGTTCTTC
CDR3: CATQINLPGPQFF

V: TRBV10-1
J: TRBJ2-7
size: .
D: TRBD2
DNA: TGCGCCAGCAGTGAGAAAAGCGGGAGGGCTCGCCGGACCTACGAGCAGTACTTC
CDR3: CASSEKSGRARRTYEQYF

V: TRBV27
J: TRBJ1-2
size: .
D: TRBD1
DNA: TGTGCCAGCAGTTTATCGGGGACAGGGGGGGTCTATGGCTACACCTTC
CDR3: CASSLSGTGGVYGYTF

V: TRBV9
J: TRBJ2-7
size: .
D: TRBD1
DNA: TGTGCCAGCAGCGTAGAAACAGGGGCCTCCTACGAGCAGTACTTC
CDR3: CASSVETGASYEQYF

V: TRBV29-1
J: TRBJ2-1
size: .
D: .
DNA: TGCAGCGTTGCGACTCCTAAACAGGTTTCCTACAATGAGCAGTTCTTC
CDR3: CSVATPKQVSYNEQFF